The 4 T cell receptor beta chains presented below share a single source sample, sequenced in a study of T cells in Graves' hyperthyroidism and ophthalmopathy. From RNA transcripts, TCR beta CDR3 regions were amplified. Using the HTBI primer set, a first-round RT-PCR was run on the TCR CDR3. TCRdb processed the multiplex PCR reads anew with MiXCR; each CDR3 protein has one entry. The sample lists approximately 600,000 distinct CDR3 sequences; approximately 15% were seen once. Material: blood. The receptor set was obtained from a woman in her twenties or thirties with Graves' hyperthyroidism that later progressed to Graves' ophthalmopathy.

The chain links TRBV19 to TRBJ2-7, with D tentatively TRBD2 (7 bases). The germline gives CDR1 LNHDA, CDR2 SQIVND (reference sequence). Trimming shortened V by 10 bases and J by 2 bases, and 21 bases separated the two germline ends. The CDR3 contains 15 residues. DNA of the CDR3: TGTGCCACAAGTATAAGCGGGACAACTCCCTACGAGCAGTACTTC. Translated, it gives CATSISGTTPYEQYF.

This clonotype showed up just a few times. V gene TRBV5-5 combines with J gene TRBJ2-4; D is unresolved. Trimming pared 1 base from V and 5 bases from J, leaving 19 bases between. The CDR3 loop spans 17 amino acids. Germline lookup yields CDR1 SGHKS and CDR2 YYEKEE (reference sequence). The CDR3 is CASSLSNLQTTQNIQYF. As DNA, the CDR3 is TGTGCCAGCAGCTTGAGTAATTTACAAACAACCCAAAACATTCAGTACTTC.

This clonotype was seen many times. The rearrangement joins TRBV12-3 or TRBV12-4 to TRBJ2-1, with D perhaps TRBD1 (5 bases). The V and J ends lost 8 bases and 0 bases respectively, with 17 bases between them. The CDR3 runs 16 residues. The CDR3 DNA follows: TGTGCCAGCGGACAACAGAGTTTCAGCTCCTACAATGAGCAGTTCTTC. It codes for CASGQQSFSSYNEQFF.

This clonotype was found many times. The chain carries TRBV27 and TRBJ1-1; no reliable D call. Germline CDR1 reads MNHEY; CDR2 reads SMNVEV (reference sequence). The length of the CDR3 is 13 residues. V lost 1 base to trimming and J lost 1 base, with 4 bases between them. CDR3: CASSLLWNTEAFF. The CDR3 nucleotides read TGTGCCAGCAGTTTATTATGGAACACTGAAGCTTTCTTT.